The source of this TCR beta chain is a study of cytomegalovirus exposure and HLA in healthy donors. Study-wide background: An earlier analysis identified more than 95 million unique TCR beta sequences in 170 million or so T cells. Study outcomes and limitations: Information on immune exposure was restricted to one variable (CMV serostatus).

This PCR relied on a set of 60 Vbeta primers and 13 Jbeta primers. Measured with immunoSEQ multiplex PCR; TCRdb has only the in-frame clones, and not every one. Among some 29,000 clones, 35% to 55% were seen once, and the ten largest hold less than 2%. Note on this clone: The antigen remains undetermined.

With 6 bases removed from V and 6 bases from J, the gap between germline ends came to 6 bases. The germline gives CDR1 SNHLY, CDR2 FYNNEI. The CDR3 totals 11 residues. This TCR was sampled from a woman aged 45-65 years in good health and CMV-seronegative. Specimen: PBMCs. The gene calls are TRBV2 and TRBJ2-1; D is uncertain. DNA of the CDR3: TGTGCCAGCAGAAACAGCAATGAGCAGTTCTTC. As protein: CASRNSNEQFF.